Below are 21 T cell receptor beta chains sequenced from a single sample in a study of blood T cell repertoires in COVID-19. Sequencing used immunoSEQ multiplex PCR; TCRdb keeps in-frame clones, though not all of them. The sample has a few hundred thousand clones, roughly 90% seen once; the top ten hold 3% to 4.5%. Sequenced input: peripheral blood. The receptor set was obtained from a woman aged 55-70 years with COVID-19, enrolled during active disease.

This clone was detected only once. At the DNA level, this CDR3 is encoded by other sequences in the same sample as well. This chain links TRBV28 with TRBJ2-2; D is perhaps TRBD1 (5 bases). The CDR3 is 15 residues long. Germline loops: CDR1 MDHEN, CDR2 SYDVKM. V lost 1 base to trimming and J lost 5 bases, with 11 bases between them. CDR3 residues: CASSLFRRGTGELFF. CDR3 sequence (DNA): TGTGCCAGCAGTTTATTCCGAAGGGGAACCGGGGAGCTGTTTTTT. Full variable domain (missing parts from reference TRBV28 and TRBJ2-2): DVKVTQSSRYLVKRTGEKVFLECVQDMDHENMFWYRQDPGLGLRLIYFSYDVKMKEKGDIPEGYSVSREKKERFSLILESASTNQTSMYLCASSLFRRGTGELFFGEGSRLTVL.

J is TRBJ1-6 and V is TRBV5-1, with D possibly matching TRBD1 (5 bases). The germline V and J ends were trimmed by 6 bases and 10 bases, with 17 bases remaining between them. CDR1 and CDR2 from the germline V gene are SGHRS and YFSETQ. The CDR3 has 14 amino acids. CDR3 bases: TGCGCCAGCAAGGGGTCCCCGCCCGGGTCACCCCTCCACTTT. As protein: CASKGSPPGSPLHF.

The CDR3 nucleotides are TGTGCCAGCAGTTTGAGAAGGGGGCTAGGGGCCTCTGGCTACACCTTC. Amino acid sequence: CASSLRRGLGASGYTF. This chain connects TRBV6-5 to TRBJ1-2, with 7 bases that match TRBD1. Germline CDR1 and CDR2: MNHEY and SVGAGI. This CDR3 region has 16 residues. Losses at the gene ends were 4 bases for V and 7 bases for J; bases not matched to a gene: 15.

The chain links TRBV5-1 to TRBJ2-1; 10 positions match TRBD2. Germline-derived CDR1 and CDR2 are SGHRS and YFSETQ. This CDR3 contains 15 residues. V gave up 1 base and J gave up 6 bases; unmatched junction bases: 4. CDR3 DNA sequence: TGCGCCAGCAGCTTGTTAACTAGCGGGGTCAATGAGCAGTTCTTC. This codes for CASSLLTSGVNEQFF. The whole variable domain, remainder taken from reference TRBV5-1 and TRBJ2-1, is KAGVTQTPRYLIKTRGQQVTLSCSPISGHRSVSWYQQTPGQGLQFLFEYFSETQRNKGNFPGRFSGRQFSNSRSEMNVSTLELGDSALYLCASSLLTSGVNEQFFGPGTRLTVL.

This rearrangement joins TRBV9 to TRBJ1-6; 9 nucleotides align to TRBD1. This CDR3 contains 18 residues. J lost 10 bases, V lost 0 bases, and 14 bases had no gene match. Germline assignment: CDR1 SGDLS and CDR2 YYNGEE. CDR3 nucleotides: TGTGCCAGCAGCGTAGCCGACCCAGGGACAGGGAATTGGTCACCCCTCCACTTT. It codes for CASSVADPGTGNWSPLHF.

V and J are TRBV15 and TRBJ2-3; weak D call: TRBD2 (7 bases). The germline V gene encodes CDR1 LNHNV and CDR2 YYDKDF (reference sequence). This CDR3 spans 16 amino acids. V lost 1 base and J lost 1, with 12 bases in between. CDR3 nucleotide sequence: TGTGCCACCAGCAGAGTACGGGGGGCAGGCACAGATACGCAGTATTTT. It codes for CATSRVRGAGTDTQYF. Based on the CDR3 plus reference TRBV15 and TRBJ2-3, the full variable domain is DAMVIQNPRYQVTQFGKPVTLSCSQTLNHNVMYWYQQKSSQAPKLLFHYYDKDFNNEADTPDNFQSRRPNTSFCFLDIRSPGLGDTAMYLCATSRVRGAGTDTQYFGPGTRLTVL.

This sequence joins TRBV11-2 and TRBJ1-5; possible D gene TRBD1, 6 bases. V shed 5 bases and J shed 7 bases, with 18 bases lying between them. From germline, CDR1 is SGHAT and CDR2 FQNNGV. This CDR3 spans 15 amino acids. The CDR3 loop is CASSPNQGTGQPQHF. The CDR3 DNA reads TGTGCCAGCAGCCCGAATCAGGGAACAGGGCAGCCCCAGCATTTT. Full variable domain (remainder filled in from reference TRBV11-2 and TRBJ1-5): EAGVAQSPRYKIIEKRQSVAFWCNPISGHATLYWYQQILGQGPKLLIQFQNNGVVDDSQLPKDRFSAERLKGVDSTLKIQPAKLEDSAVYLCASSPNQGTGQPQHFGDGTRLSIL.

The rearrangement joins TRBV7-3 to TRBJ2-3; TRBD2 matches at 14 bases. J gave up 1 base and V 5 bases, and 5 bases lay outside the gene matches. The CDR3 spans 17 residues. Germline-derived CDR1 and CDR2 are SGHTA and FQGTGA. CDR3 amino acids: CASSRGGLAGGTDTQYF. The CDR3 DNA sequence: TGTGCCAGCAGCCGAGGGGGACTAGCGGGGGGCACAGATACGCAGTATTTT.

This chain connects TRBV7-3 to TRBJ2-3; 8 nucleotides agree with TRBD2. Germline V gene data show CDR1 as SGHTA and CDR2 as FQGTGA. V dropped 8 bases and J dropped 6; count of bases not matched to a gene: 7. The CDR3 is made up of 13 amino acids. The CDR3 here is CASGVSGGDTQYF. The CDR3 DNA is TGTGCCAGCGGGGTGAGCGGGGGTGATACGCAGTATTTT.

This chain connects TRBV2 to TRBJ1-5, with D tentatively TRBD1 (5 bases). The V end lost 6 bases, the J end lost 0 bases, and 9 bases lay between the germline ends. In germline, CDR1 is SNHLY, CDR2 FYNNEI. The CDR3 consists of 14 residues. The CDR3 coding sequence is TGTGCCAGCAGGCTGACAGATAGCAATCAGCCCCAGCATTTT. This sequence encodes CASRLTDSNQPQHF.

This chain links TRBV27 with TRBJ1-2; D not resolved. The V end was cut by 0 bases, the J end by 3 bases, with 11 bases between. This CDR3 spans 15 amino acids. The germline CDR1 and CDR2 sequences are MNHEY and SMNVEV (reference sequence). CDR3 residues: CASSLSLGPDYGYTF. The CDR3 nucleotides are TGTGCCAGCAGTTTATCGCTAGGCCCCGACTATGGCTACACCTTC.

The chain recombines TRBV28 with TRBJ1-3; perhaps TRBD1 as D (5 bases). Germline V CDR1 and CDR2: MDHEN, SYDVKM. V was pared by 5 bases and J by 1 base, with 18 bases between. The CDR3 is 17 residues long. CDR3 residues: CASSLPLIGGSGNTIYF. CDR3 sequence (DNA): TGTGCCAGCAGTCTTCCCCTCATCGGGGGGTCTGGAAACACCATATATTTT.

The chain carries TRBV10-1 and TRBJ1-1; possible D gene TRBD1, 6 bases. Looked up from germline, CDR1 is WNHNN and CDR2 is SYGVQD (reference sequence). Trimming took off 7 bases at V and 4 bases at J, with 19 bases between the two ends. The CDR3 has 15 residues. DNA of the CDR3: TGCGCCAGCACACCGGACAGTACCGGGGCCACTGAAGCTTTCTTT. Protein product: CASTPDSTGATEAFF.

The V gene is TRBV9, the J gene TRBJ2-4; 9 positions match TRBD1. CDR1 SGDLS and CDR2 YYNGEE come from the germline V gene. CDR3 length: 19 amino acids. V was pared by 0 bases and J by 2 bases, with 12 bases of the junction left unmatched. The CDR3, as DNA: TGTGCCAGCAGCGTAGAACCGCGGGGACAGGGCCTTTCCAAAAACATTCAGTACTTC. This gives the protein CASSVEPRGQGLSKNIQYF.

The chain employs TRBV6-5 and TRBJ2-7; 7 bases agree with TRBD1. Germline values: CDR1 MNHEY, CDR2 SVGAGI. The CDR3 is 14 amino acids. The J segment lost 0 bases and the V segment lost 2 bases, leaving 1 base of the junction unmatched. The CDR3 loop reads CASSYGDSSYEQYF. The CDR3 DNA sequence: TGTGCCAGCAGTTACGGGGACAGCTCCTACGAGCAGTACTTC.

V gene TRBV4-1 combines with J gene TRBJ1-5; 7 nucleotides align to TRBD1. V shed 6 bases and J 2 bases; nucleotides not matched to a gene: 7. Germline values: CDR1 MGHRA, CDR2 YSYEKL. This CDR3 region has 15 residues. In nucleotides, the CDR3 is TGCGCCAGCAGACCCACCGACAGGGGCAATCAGCCCCAGCATTTT. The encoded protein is CASRPTDRGNQPQHF.

The CDR3 spells CASGNEPGLALNEQFF. CDR3 DNA sequence: TGTGCCAGCGGAAATGAGCCGGGACTAGCCCTAAATGAGCAGTTCTTC. This chain joins TRBV6-4 and TRBJ2-1; 9 positions agree with TRBD2. CDR3 length: 16 amino acids. The trim removed 8 bases at V and 7 bases at J, leaving 15 bases unmatched. CDR1 MRHNA and CDR2 SNTAGT come from the germline V gene.

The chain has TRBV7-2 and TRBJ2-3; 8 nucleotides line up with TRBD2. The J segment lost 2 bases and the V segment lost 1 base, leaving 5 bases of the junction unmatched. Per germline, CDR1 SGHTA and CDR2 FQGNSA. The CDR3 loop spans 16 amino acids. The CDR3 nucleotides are TGTGCCAGCAGCTTAGGACGGGGGGGAAACACAGATACGCAGTATTTT. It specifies CASSLGRGGNTDTQYF.

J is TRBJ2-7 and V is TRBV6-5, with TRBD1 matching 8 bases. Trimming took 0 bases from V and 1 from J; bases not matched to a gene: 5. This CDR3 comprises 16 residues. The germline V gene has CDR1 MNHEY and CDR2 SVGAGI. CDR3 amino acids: CASSYSGQGVSYEQYF. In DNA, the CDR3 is TGTGCCAGCAGTTACTCCGGACAGGGCGTTTCCTACGAGCAGTACTTC.

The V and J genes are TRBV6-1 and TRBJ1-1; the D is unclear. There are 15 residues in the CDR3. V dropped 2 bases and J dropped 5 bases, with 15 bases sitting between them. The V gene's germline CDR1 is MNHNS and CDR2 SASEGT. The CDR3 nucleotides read TGTGCCAGCAGTGAAATGAGGACGGCGGGGACTGAAGCTTTCTTT. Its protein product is CASSEMRTAGTEAFF.

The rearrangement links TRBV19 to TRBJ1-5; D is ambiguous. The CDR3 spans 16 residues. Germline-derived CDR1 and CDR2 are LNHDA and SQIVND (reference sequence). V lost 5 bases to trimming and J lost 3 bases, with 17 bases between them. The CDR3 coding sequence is TGTGCCAGTAGTGAGGTCGGCGCGGGCTACAATCAGCCCCAGCATTTT. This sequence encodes CASSEVGAGYNQPQHF.